This is a list of T cell receptor beta chains from one sample in a study of response to subunit inactivated influenza vaccine. TCRdb re-derived calls from the RT-PCR reads in MiXCR, one entry per CDR3 protein. The repertoire holds about 780,000 distinct CDR3 sequences, with around 20% as singletons. The sample here was PBMCs from blood, taken roughly 5 days after vaccination. The receptor source for this set is a man aged 45-65 years who received an inactivated influenza vaccine. Both conserved end residues are part of each CDR3. D genes are given only for firm matches. Clone size is shown for a subset of rows, as once, few, many or a class of expanded clone.

J	V	size	D	CDR3	DNA
TRBJ2-5	TRBV20-1	.	TRBD1	CSARLGTGAQETQYF	TGCAGTGCTAGGTTAGGGACAGGGGCCCAAGAGACCCAGTACTTC
TRBJ1-5	TRBV20-1	.	.	CSARGDLWQPQHF	TGCAGTGCTAGGGGGGACCTGTGGCAGCCCCAGCATTTT
TRBJ2-7	TRBV5-1	.	TRBD1	CASSSLKGQGYEQYF	TGCGCCAGCAGCTCCCTAAAAGGACAGGGCTACGAGCAGTACTTC
TRBJ1-6	TRBV12-3/TRBV12-4	few	.	CASTLAFVYNSPLHF	TGTGCCAGCACTCTGGCTTTCGTGTATAATTCACCCCTCCACTTT
TRBJ2-3	TRBV10-3	.	TRBD2	CAISSPSGGGADTQYF	TGTGCCATCAGTTCTCCTAGCGGGGGGGGAGCAGATACGCAGTATTTT
TRBJ2-1	TRBV7-9	few	.	CASSLSGGAPNEQFF	TGTGCCAGCAGCTTAAGTGGAGGGGCGCCAAATGAGCAGTTCTTC
TRBJ2-7	TRBV11-2	few	TRBD2	CASSVSSGYEQYF	TGTGCCAGCAGCGTGTCTAGCGGTTACGAGCAGTACTTC
TRBJ2-1	TRBV12-3/TRBV12-4	few	TRBD2	CASSLLYGGGGRNEQFF	TGTGCCAGCAGTTTATTATATGGTGGGGGCGGGAGGAATGAGCAGTTCTTC
TRBJ1-1	TRBV20-1	many	.	CSARGGVNTEAFF	TGCAGTGCTAGAGGGGGTGTGAACACTGAAGCTTTCTTT
TRBJ2-3	TRBV28	.	.	CASSSPRSGSTDTQYF	TGTGCCAGCAGTTCCCCCAGGAGCGGGAGCACAGATACGCAGTATTTT
TRBJ2-5	TRBV11-2	few	TRBD1	CASSSGGQGFHETQYF	TGTGCCAGCAGCTCGGGGGGACAGGGGTTCCACGAGACCCAGTACTTC
TRBJ2-5	TRBV2	.	TRBD2	CASSPPRGREQETQYF	TGTGCCAGCAGCCCCCCTCGCGGGAGGGAACAAGAGACCCAGTACTTC
TRBJ2-3	TRBV12-3/TRBV12-4	many	TRBD2	CASTGGAERTDTQYF	TGTGCCAGCACGGGAGGCGCCGAGAGGACAGATACGCAGTATTTT
TRBJ2-7	TRBV3-1	many	.	CASSQVQGYEQYF	TGTGCCAGCAGCCAAGTACAGGGCTACGAGCAGTACTTC
TRBJ1-5	TRBV7-2	.	TRBD1	CASSYTTGLRQPQHF	TGTGCCAGCAGCTATACGACAGGGCTTCGGCAGCCCCAGCATTTT
TRBJ1-1	TRBV20-1	.	.	CSARERGGPGTEAFF	TGCAGTGCTAGAGAAAGGGGAGGGCCTGGAACTGAAGCTTTCTTT
TRBJ2-3	TRBV6-2/TRBV6-3	many	.	CAIQAGSTDTQYF	TGTGCCATCCAGGCGGGGAGCACAGATACGCAGTATTTT
TRBJ1-1	TRBV4-1	many	.	CASSQPSTVNTEAFF	TGCGCCAGCAGCCAACCCTCGACAGTGAACACTGAAGCTTTCTTT
TRBJ1-1	TRBV28	.	TRBD1	CASSPFGTAAEAFF	TGTGCCAGCAGTCCGTTTGGGACAGCTGCTGAAGCTTTCTTT
TRBJ1-6	TRBV20-1	few	.	CSAPGLANSPLHF	TGCAGTGCCCCGGGACTTGCTAATTCACCCCTCCACTTT
TRBJ1-1	TRBV5-6	.	.	CASSLDAADAEAFF	TGTGCCAGCAGCTTGGACGCAGCGGACGCTGAAGCTTTCTTT
TRBJ1-1	TRBV29-1	.	.	CSVEVGAANTEAFF	TGCAGCGTTGAAGTGGGGGCGGCGAACACTGAAGCTTTCTTT
TRBJ2-1	TRBV6-2/TRBV6-3	few	.	CASNTGLGEQFF	TGTGCCAGCAATACAGGCTTAGGGGAGCAGTTCTTC
TRBJ2-3	TRBV9	few	TRBD2	CASSARTSDGDTQYF	TGTGCCAGCAGCGCCCGGACTAGCGATGGGGATACGCAGTATTTT
TRBJ2-3	TRBV4-3	.	TRBD1	CASSRDRGPVDTQYF	TGCGCCAGCAGCCGAGACAGGGGGCCGGTAGATACGCAGTATTTT
TRBJ2-1	TRBV5-1	few	.	CASSLAPGNDEQFF	TGCGCCAGCAGCTTGGCACCGGGCAACGATGAGCAGTTCTTC
TRBJ2-3	TRBV5-5	few	.	CASSFWAVDTDTQYF	TGTGCCAGCAGCTTTTGGGCGGTCGACACAGATACGCAGTATTTT
TRBJ2-5	TRBV20-1	few	.	CSGARGPETQYF	TGCAGTGGGGCTCGGGGACCGGAGACCCAGTACTTC
TRBJ2-5	TRBV5-6	.	.	CASSLFGQPPQETQYF	TGTGCCAGCAGCTTGTTTGGACAGCCACCTCAAGAGACCCAGTACTTC
TRBJ2-1	TRBV7-2	few	.	CASSQAGGTNYNEQFF	TGTGCCAGCAGCCAGGCAGGCGGGACGAACTACAATGAGCAGTTCTTC
TRBJ1-1	TRBV5-5	many	.	CASSLVGKTEAFF	TGTGCCAGCAGCTTGGTAGGCAAAACTGAAGCTTTCTTT
TRBJ2-7	TRBV5-1	few	.	CASSGPQGYEQYF	TGCGCCAGCAGCGGACCACAGGGATACGAGCAGTACTTC
TRBJ2-7	TRBV6-5	few	TRBD1	CASSFTTGGLYEQYF	TGTGCCAGCAGTTTCACGACAGGGGGCTTGTACGAGCAGTACTTC
TRBJ2-3	TRBV7-9	.	.	CASSYWTTDGTDTQYF	TGTGCCAGCAGCTACTGGACTACCGATGGCACAGATACGCAGTATTTT
TRBJ2-7	TRBV7-2	few	TRBD2	CASSLTSGRASYEQYF	TGTGCCAGCAGCTTAACTAGCGGGAGGGCGTCCTACGAGCAGTACTTC
TRBJ1-3	TRBV20-1	few	TRBD1	CSANDREFRNTIYF	TGCAGTGCTAACGACAGGGAGTTTAGGAACACCATATATTTT
TRBJ1-1	TRBV12-3/TRBV12-4	few	TRBD1	CASSSIYRGAFF	TGTGCCAGCAGTTCCATATACAGGGGAGCTTTCTTT
TRBJ1-1	TRBV7-2	few	.	CASSLGFGWNTEAFF	TGTGCCAGCAGCTTGGGGTTTGGCTGGAACACTGAAGCTTTCTTT
TRBJ1-2	TRBV7-9	.	TRBD1	CASSFAGQGAAF	TGTGCCAGCAGCTTTGCCGGCCAGGGGGCGGCCTTC
TRBJ2-3	TRBV7-6	.	.	CASSWSRTDTQYF	TGTGCCAGCAGCTGGTCCCGCACAGATACGCAGTATTTT
TRBJ1-6	TRBV7-2	.	TRBD1	CASSHPGGDSPLHF	TGTGCCAGCAGCCACCCAGGGGGAGATTCACCCCTCCACTTT
TRBJ2-7	TRBV28	.	TRBD1	CATLTGVYEQYF	TGTGCCACCTTGACAGGGGTCTACGAGCAGTACTTC
TRBJ2-1	TRBV20-1	many	TRBD2	CSAVPSTSGRGEQFF	TGCAGTGCCGTGCCTAGTACTAGCGGGAGGGGTGAGCAGTTCTTC
TRBJ2-7	TRBV20-1	many	TRBD1	CSARTGTGYEQYF	TGCAGTGCCAGAACCGGGACAGGCTACGAGCAGTACTTC
TRBJ1-1	TRBV18	.	.	CASSPQDVDTEAFF	TGTGCCAGCTCACCACAGGACGTAGACACTGAAGCTTTCTTT
TRBJ1-3	TRBV12-3/TRBV12-4	few	.	CASSSAGAHSGNTIYF	TGTGCCAGCAGTTCCGCCGGGGCTCACTCTGGAAACACCATATATTTT
TRBJ2-1	TRBV7-2	.	.	CASSRGTENEQFF	TGTGCCAGCAGCCGAGGGACGGAGAATGAGCAGTTCTTC
TRBJ2-2	TRBV7-8	.	.	CASSASGSSTWELFF	TGTGCCAGCAGCGCGAGTGGGAGTAGTACCTGGGAGCTGTTTTTT
TRBJ2-7	TRBV29-1	.	TRBD1	CSVEDPFTRDRGGEQYF	TGCAGCGTTGAAGACCCTTTTACCCGGGACAGGGGTGGCGAGCAGTACTTC
TRBJ2-7	TRBV29-1	many	.	CSVEPSVPTPFSEQYF	TGCAGCGTTGAACCCTCAGTCCCTACCCCATTCAGCGAGCAGTACTTC
TRBJ2-1	TRBV7-2	.	.	CASSLVRLNNEQFF	TGTGCCAGCAGCTTAGTTCGGTTAAACAATGAGCAGTTCTTC
TRBJ2-7	TRBV7-8	.	TRBD2	CASSWSSGSSYEQYF	TGTGCCAGCAGCTGGTCGAGCGGGAGCTCCTACGAGCAGTACTTC